This TCR beta chain is from a study of shared clonotypes between healthy human individuals. General study results and limits: Rarefaction revealed incomplete sorted-subset sequencing despite large depth.

With respect to this clone: Its antigen is currently unknown.

This table comes from immunoSEQ multiplex PCR, and its TCRdb copy is limited to in-frame clones, with some not included. The sample contains some 1.1 million clones, approximately 75% of which appear only once. Source material: memory CD4+ T cells from PBMCs. Described subset: CD45RA-negative fraction. This receptor was identified in a young man in good health. Some clones in this sample may be carry-over from other donors' samples.

The CDR3 DNA sequence: TGTGCCAGCAGCTTAGTGGGACAGGGGAGCACAGATACGCAGTATTTT. Protein product: CASSLVGQGSTDTQYF. The rearrangement joins TRBV7-9 to TRBJ2-3, with 10 bases matching TRBD1. The CDR3 consists of 16 residues. Trimming cost V 1 base and J 0 bases; bases outside gene matches: 1. Germline V gene data show CDR1 as SEHNR and CDR2 as FQNEAQ (reference sequence).